This is a list of T cell receptor beta chains from one sample in a study of long-term antiretroviral therapy in people with HIV. Using immunoSEQ multiplex PCR, the repertoire was profiled, and TCRdb retains in-frame clones only, with some absent. The sample includes 15,000 to 20,000 clones, 80% to 90% seen only once; the top ten take less than 20%. The sample consisted of unsorted PBMCs, taken 0.6 years after starting antiretroviral therapy. Every receptor here comes from a woman aged 18-29 years with HIV. Each CDR3 is given with its conserved first and last residue. The order of the fields is V gene, clone size, CDR3 protein. For some rows the clone size is stated as once, few or many, or as a class when expanded; others skip it.

>TRBV5-1|.
CASSGDPNTEAFF
>TRBV9|.
CASSFEGGLNTQYF
>TRBV6-5|.
CASSAGQGYYEQYF
>TRBV18|.
CASSSGGSNTEAFF
>TRBV7-9|.
CASSLVVYNYGYTF
>TRBV7-9|once
CASSWSGTGGEAFF
>TRBV7-3|few
CASSSGTGTEAFF
>TRBV10-3|few
CAISEWDEKLFF
>TRBV27|.
CASSRYVKDEQFF
>TRBV7-6|once
CASSLYAGAFGSPLHF
>TRBV15|.
CATSRDLGGPGDYTF
>TRBV5-1|.
CASSLSGGRDQPQHF
>TRBV21-1|few
CASSSSGTVDEKLFF
>TRBV25-1|.
CASSESGQVNTEAFF
>TRBV6-5|.
CASSLGTQGADYEQYF
>TRBV2|.
CAKAGANEAFF
>TRBV7-3|.
CASSYSKSELFF
>TRBV9|.
CASSGLRGGTEAFF
>TRBV6-5|.
CASSYDRDFGWEQYF
>TRBV7-2|.
CASSFFPTGTVANTGELFF
>TRBV4-2|.
CASSQRLADGHTEAFF
>TRBV7-3|.
CASSSIAGGPADTQYF